Each of the 27 T cell receptor beta chains below was sequenced from the same sample in a study of cytomegalovirus exposure and HLA in healthy donors. The PCR used 60 Vbeta and 13 Jbeta primers. Generated by immunoSEQ multiplex PCR, the TCRdb table keeps only in-frame clones and is missing some. The sample lists about 120,000 clones, around 70% seen once, with 8.2% in the top ten. Material: PBMCs. Every receptor here comes from a middle-aged woman in good health and CMV-seropositive.

In this sample, this clone turned up a few times. The rearrangement links TRBV15 to TRBJ1-4; no definite D call. CDR3 size: 14 residues. From germline, CDR1 is LNHNV and CDR2 YYDKDF (reference sequence). V was clipped by 1 base and J by 5 bases, with 8 bases between them. CDR3 protein: CATSRVSLNEKLFF. The CDR3 DNA sequence: TGTGCCACCAGCAGAGTCAGTTTAAATGAAAAACTGTTTTTT.

This chain links TRBV18 with TRBJ1-1, with D possibly TRBD1 on 5 matching bases. CDR1 KGHSH and CDR2 LQKENI come from the germline V gene. This CDR3 is 15 amino acids long. The V end was cut by 3 bases, the J end by 1 base, with 12 bases between. The CDR3 nucleotides are TGTGCCAGCTCACCCCGGACAAGCCCGAACACTGAAGCTTTCTTT. It codes for CASSPRTSPNTEAFF.

This chain links TRBV2 with TRBJ2-2; D is possibly TRBD2 (6 bases). Germline-derived CDR1 and CDR2 are SNHLY and FYNNEI. V lost 7 bases and J lost 10, with 22 bases in between. The CDR3 covers 15 residues. The CDR3 sequence: CASTPGVEGSVELFF. CDR3 DNA: TGTGCCAGCACCCCGGGGGTAGAAGGGTCCGTGGAGCTGTTTTTT.

The V call is TRBV7-7, the J call TRBJ2-1; 10 positions agree with TRBD2. This CDR3 comprises 15 residues. CDR1 is SSHAT and CDR2 is FNYEAQ in the germline V gene (reference sequence). Trimming removed 5 bases from V and 6 bases from J; junction bases left unmatched: 7. The CDR3 sequence is CASSRTSGAVNEQFF. In DNA form, the CDR3 reads TGTGCCAGCAGCCGTACTAGCGGGGCTGTCAATGAGCAGTTCTTC.

The gene calls are TRBV6-4 and TRBJ1-2; TRBD1 might be the D (5 bases). There are 20 residues in the CDR3. Per germline, CDR1 MRHNA and CDR2 SNTAGT. V lost 8 bases to trimming and J lost 0 bases, with 31 bases between them. The CDR3 sequence is CASLTPMTVGVAPPNYGYTF. In DNA, the CDR3 is TGTGCCAGCCTAACCCCCATGACAGTTGGGGTTGCTCCTCCTAACTATGGCTACACCTTC.

This clone was seen only once. The V call is TRBV13, the J call TRBJ1-6; D unresolved. CDR1 and CDR2 from the germline V gene are PRHDT and FYEKMQ (reference sequence). The CDR3 runs 15 residues. Trimming stripped 5 bases from V and 10 bases from J, with 18 bases between. CDR3: CASSMGKRRGSPLHF. CDR3 in DNA: TGTGCCAGCAGCATGGGGAAACGACGAGGGTCACCCCTCCACTTT. The full variable domain, completed using reference TRBV13 and TRBJ1-6, is AAGVIQSPRHLIKEKRETATLKCYPIPRHDTVYWYQQGPGQDPQFLISFYEKMQSDKGSIPDRFSAQQFSDYHSELNMSSLELGDSALYFCASSMGKRRGSPLHFGNGTRLTVT.

V gene TRBV6-5 combines with J gene TRBJ2-7; 9 bases map to TRBD2. The V gene end was trimmed by 4 bases and the J gene end by 3 bases; junction bases not matched to a gene: 4. This CDR3 region has 14 residues. In germline, CDR1 is MNHEY, CDR2 SVGAGI. This chain's CDR3 is CASSFERGVYEQYF. The CDR3 nucleotides read TGTGCCAGCAGTTTTGAGCGGGGGGTCTACGAGCAGTACTTC.

This chain uses TRBV14 with TRBJ1-2, with TRBD1 matching over 9 bases. With V trimmed by 4 bases and J by 6 bases, 3 bases remained unmatched. This CDR3 comprises 13 residues. Germline lookup yields CDR1 SGHDN and CDR2 FVKESK. CDR3: CASSPRTGDGYTF. The CDR3, as DNA: TGTGCCAGCAGCCCCCGGACAGGGGATGGCTACACCTTC.

The rearrangement joins TRBV9 to TRBJ2-1, with a weak D call TRBD2 (5 bases). V gave up 4 bases and J gave up 3 bases, with 11 bases separating them. Per the germline V gene, CDR1 is SGDLS and CDR2 is YYNGEE. This CDR3 is 14 amino acids long. CDR3 sequence reads: CASSTLDYYNEQFF. The DNA of the CDR3 is TGTGCCAGCAGCACCCTCGACTACTACAATGAGCAGTTCTTC. Full variable domain (missing parts from reference TRBV9 and TRBJ2-1): DSGVTQTPKHLITATGQRVTLRCSPRSGDLSVYWYQQSLDQGLQFLIQYYNGEERAKGNILERFSAQQFPDLHSELNLSSLELGDSALYFCASSTLDYYNEQFFGPGTRLTVL.

This sequence joins TRBV2 and TRBJ2-5; possibly TRBD2 for D (6 bases). V lost 5 bases, J lost 3 bases, and 16 bases lay in between. Looked up from germline, CDR1 is SNHLY and CDR2 is FYNNEI. The CDR3 consists of 15 residues. This CDR3 reads CASSLSRSGEETQYF. The DNA for the CDR3 is TGTGCCAGCAGTCTATCCCGTAGCGGAGAAGAGACCCAGTACTTC. The whole variable domain, filled in from reference TRBV2 and TRBJ2-5, reads EPEVTQTPSHQVTQMGQEVILRCVPISNHLYFYWYRQILGQKVEFLVSFYNNEISEKSEIFDDQFSVERPDGSNFTLKIRSTKLEDSAMYFCASSLSRSGEETQYFGPGTRLLVL.

The chain employs TRBV18 and TRBJ1-5; D perhaps matches TRBD1 (5 bases). Germline lookup yields CDR1 KGHSH and CDR2 LQKENI. CDR3 length: 14 amino acids. With 2 bases removed from V and 4 bases from J, the gap between germline ends came to 9 bases. The CDR3: CASSPGGGNQPQHF. The CDR3 DNA follows: TGTGCCAGCTCACCAGGGGGAGGGAATCAGCCCCAGCATTTT. The whole variable domain, remainder taken from reference TRBV18 and TRBJ1-5, is NAGVMQNPRHLVRRRGQEARLRCSPMKGHSHVYWYRQLPEEGLKFMVYLQKENIIDESGMPKERFSAEFPKEGPSILRIQQVVRGDSAAYFCASSPGGGNQPQHFGDGTRLSIL.

This clone has just a few counts. Here the CDR3 DNA reads TGTGCCAGCAGCCAACAATCCTGGACTAGCGGGGATGAGCAGTTCTTC. Translating it yields CASSQQSWTSGDEQFF. This chain joins TRBV4-2 and TRBJ2-1, with 12 bases that match TRBD2. Germline assignment: CDR1 LGHNA and CDR2 YNFKEQ. CDR3 length: 16 residues. Unmatched junction bases numbered 7, after V lost 2 bases and J lost 8 bases.

The chain couples TRBV4-1 to TRBJ2-7; 11 bases are a match to TRBD2. The CDR3 loop spans 15 amino acids. The J segment lost 2 bases and the V segment lost 3 bases, leaving 3 bases of the junction unmatched. From germline, CDR1 is MGHRA and CDR2 YSYEKL. The CDR3: CASSQGLAETYEQYF. CDR3 nucleotides: TGCGCCAGCAGCCAGGGACTAGCGGAAACCTACGAGCAGTACTTC.

V and J are TRBV2 and TRBJ1-3; TRBD1 might be the D (5 bases). This CDR3 is built from 14 residues. V was cut by 6 bases and J by 0 bases, with 9 bases left in between. The germline gives CDR1 SNHLY, CDR2 FYNNEI. CDR3 DNA sequence: TGTGCCAGCAGCAGGGAAATCTCTGGAAACACCATATATTTT. Protein product: CASSREISGNTIYF.

This chain uses TRBV25-1 with TRBJ2-7; TRBD1 matches 7 bases. The V gene's germline CDR1 is MGHDK and CDR2 SYGVNS. This CDR3 has 15 amino acids. Trimming at V came to 5 bases and at J to 2 bases, leaving 9 bases not matched to a gene. The CDR3 sequence is CASSPRTGSPYEQYF. The CDR3 bases are TGTGCCAGCAGTCCCCGGACAGGCTCACCCTACGAGCAGTACTTC.

This clone was seen a few times. The chain couples TRBV4-3 to TRBJ2-7, with TRBD1 identical over 9 bases. The CDR3 contains 18 residues. CDR1 and CDR2 from the germline V gene are LGHNA and YSLEER. J lost 0 bases, V lost 2 bases, and 11 bases had no gene match. The CDR3 nucleotides are TGCGCCAGCAGCCAAAATAATTTCCGGGACAGGGTCTCCTACGAGCAGTACTTC. Residues: CASSQNNFRDRVSYEQYF.

This sequence joins TRBV7-9 and TRBJ1-1; D uncertain. Germline CDR1 is SEHNR and CDR2 is FQNEAQ (reference sequence). The CDR3 loop spans 15 amino acids. V was clipped by 5 bases and J by 4 bases, with 17 bases between them. The CDR3 sequence: CASSKFREAVTEAFF. CDR3 DNA sequence: TGTGCCAGCAGCAAATTCCGGGAGGCCGTCACTGAAGCTTTCTTT.

This clone was observed once. The gene calls are TRBV4-1 and TRBJ1-1; tentative D call: TRBD1 (5 bases). Germline assignment: CDR1 MGHRA and CDR2 YSYEKL. The CDR3 is 15 amino acids. Trimming stripped 3 bases from V and 6 bases from J, with 17 bases between. Here the CDR3 reads CASSQVSGGGAEAFF. CDR3 in DNA: TGCGCCAGCAGCCAGGTATCCGGGGGAGGGGCTGAAGCTTTCTTT.

V is TRBV2 and J is TRBJ1-4; D uncertain. This CDR3 comprises 13 residues. The germline V gene encodes CDR1 SNHLY and CDR2 FYNNEI. Between the trimmed V and J ends, which lost 1 base and 5 bases, there was a span of 5 bases. CDR3 in amino acids: CASSEEANEKLFF. The CDR3, as DNA: TGTGCCAGCAGTGAAGAAGCAAATGAAAAACTGTTTTTT.

This clone has only one observation. This sequence joins TRBV19 and TRBJ1-2; 7 positions match TRBD1. This CDR3 contains 13 residues. Germline CDR1 is LNHDA and CDR2 is SQIVND (reference sequence). Unmatched junction bases numbered 10, after V lost 7 bases and J lost 8 bases. The chain's CDR3 is CASINRDRGGYTF. The CDR3, as DNA: TGTGCCAGTATTAACCGGGACAGAGGGGGCTACACCTTC. Looking up the rest from reference TRBV19 and TRBJ1-2 gives the full variable domain: DGGITQSPKYLFRKEGQNVTLSCEQNLNHDAMYWYRQDPGQGLRLIYYSQIVNDFQKGDIAEGYSVSREKKESFPLTVTSAQKNPTAFYLCASINRDRGGYTFGSGTRLTVV.

This clone was observed a single time. V gene TRBV12-5 combines with J gene TRBJ1-5, with 8 bases aligning to TRBD1. Germline assignment: CDR1 LGHNT and CDR2 FRNRAP. V was clipped by 7 bases and J by 7 bases; unmatched bases: 6. The CDR3 is 13 residues long. The CDR3 here is CASAPDRVQPQHF. CDR3 in DNA: TGTGCTAGTGCCCCGGACAGGGTACAGCCCCAGCATTTT.

J is TRBJ2-5 and V is TRBV7-2; TRBD2 is a possible D gene (5 bases). Trimming cost V 3 bases and J 5 bases, with 13 bases left between them. Germline assignment: CDR1 SGHTA and CDR2 FQGNSA. The CDR3 has 14 residues. The CDR3 nucleotides are TGTGCCAGCAGCTTGGGCAGCGGTCCGGAGACCCAGTACTTC. It yields the protein CASSLGSGPETQYF. Full variable domain (outside the CDR3, taken from reference TRBV7-2 and TRBJ2-5): GAGVSQSPSNKVTEKGKDVELRCDPISGHTALYWYRQSLGQGLEFLIYFQGNSAPDKSGLPSDRFSAERTGGSVSTLTIQRTQQEDSAVYLCASSLGSGPETQYFGPGTRLLVL.

This clone was counted many times. The chain combines TRBV7-3 with TRBJ1-1, with D maybe TRBD1 (6 bases). The CDR3 contains 13 residues. Germline CDR1 SGHTA, CDR2 FQGTGA. V lost 2 bases and J lost 4, with 8 bases in between. The CDR3 coding sequence is TGTGCCAGCAGCTTACACAGGGCCACTGAAGCTTTCTTT. Translating gives CASSLHRATEAFF.

This chain joins TRBV5-1 and TRBJ2-7; 14 positions agree with TRBD2. Germline V gene lookup returns CDR1 SGHRS and CDR2 YFSETQ. The J segment lost 2 bases and the V segment lost 3 bases, leaving 1 base of the junction unmatched. There are 15 residues in the CDR3. The CDR3 DNA reads TGCGCCAGCAGCTCGACTAGCGGGGGGGCCTACGAGCAGTACTTC. Residues: CASSSTSGGAYEQYF.

This clone occurred a few times. V is TRBV21-1 and J is TRBJ2-7; the table names TRBD1, a call not compared with the DNA. TRBV21-1 is a pseudogene locus. The CDR3 totals 16 residues. The CDR3 DNA reads TGTGCCAGCAGCAAAGCAAGGGGGTTCTTGTCCTACGAGCAGTACTTC. As protein: CASSKARGFLSYEQYF.

The chain is built from TRBV5-1 and TRBJ2-3, with D uncertain. Germline loops: CDR1 SGHRS, CDR2 YFSETQ. The CDR3 length is 14 residues. Trimming stripped 0 bases from V and 0 bases from J, with 5 bases between. CDR3 DNA: TGCGCCAGCAGCTTGGCGGAGAGCACAGATACGCAGTATTTT. This codes for CASSLAESTDTQYF.

This clone appeared a few times. J is TRBJ1-4 and V is TRBV5-1; 9 nucleotides match TRBD1. CDR3 length: 15 amino acids. The germline V gene has CDR1 SGHRS and CDR2 YFSETQ. The V segment lost 4 bases and the J segment 7 bases; nucleotides outside the gene matches: 8. In DNA form, the CDR3 reads TGCGCCAGCAGCCTCATCGGGACAGGGATTGAAAAACTGTTTTTT. It specifies CASSLIGTGIEKLFF.